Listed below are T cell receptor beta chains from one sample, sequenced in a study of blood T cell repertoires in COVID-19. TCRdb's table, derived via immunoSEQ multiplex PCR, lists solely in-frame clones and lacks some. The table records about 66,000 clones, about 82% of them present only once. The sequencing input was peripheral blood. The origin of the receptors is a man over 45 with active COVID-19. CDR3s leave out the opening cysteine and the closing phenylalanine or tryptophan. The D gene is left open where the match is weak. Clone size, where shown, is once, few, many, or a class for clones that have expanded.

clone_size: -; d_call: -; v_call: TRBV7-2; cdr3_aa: ASSLRSSYNEQF
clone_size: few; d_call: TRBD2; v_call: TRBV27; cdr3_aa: ASSSGGGDSGELF
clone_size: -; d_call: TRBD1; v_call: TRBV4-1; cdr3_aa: ASSHSGQGTDTQY
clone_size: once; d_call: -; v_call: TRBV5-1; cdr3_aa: ASSSGGGWETEAF
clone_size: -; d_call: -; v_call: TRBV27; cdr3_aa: ASSLRRGSLYEQY
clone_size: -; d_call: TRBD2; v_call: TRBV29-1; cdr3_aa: SVEGSLGLGLATLGNEQF
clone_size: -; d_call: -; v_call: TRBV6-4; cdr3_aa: ASSDPGSYGYT
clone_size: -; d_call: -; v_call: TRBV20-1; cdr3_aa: SAFYNEQF
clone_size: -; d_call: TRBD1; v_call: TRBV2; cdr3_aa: ASRIQGAAF
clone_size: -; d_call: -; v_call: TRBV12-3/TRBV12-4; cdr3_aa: ASTRHSNQPQH
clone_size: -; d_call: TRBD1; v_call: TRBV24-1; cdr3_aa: ATSPGQAISGANVLT
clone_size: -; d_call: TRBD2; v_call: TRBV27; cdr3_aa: ASRLAGGGYNEQF
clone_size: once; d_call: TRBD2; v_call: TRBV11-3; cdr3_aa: ASSFSSSGGTGELF
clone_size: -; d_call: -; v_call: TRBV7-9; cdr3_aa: ASSPRGKGDSGNTIY
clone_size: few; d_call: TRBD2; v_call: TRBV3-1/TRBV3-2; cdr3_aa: ASSQGLAGGTGELF
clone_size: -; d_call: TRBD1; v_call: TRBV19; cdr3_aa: ASTSSGRGSPYT
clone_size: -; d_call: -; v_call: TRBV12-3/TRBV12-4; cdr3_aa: ASRLTDTGELF
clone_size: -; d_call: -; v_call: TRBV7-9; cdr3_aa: ASSLSGSPDTQY
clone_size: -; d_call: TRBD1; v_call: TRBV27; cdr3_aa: ASSSRQGAIVQPQH
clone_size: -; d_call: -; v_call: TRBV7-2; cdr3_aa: ASSQKNIQY
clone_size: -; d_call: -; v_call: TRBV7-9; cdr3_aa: ASSLAASSFIETQY
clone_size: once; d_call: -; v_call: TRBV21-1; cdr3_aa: ASTRLAGGYNEQF
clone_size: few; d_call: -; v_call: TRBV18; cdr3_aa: ASSPDQTRKDEQF
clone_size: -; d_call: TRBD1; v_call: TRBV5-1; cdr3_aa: ASRGQISTDTQY
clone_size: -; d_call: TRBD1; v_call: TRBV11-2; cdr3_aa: ASSLRDRYEQY
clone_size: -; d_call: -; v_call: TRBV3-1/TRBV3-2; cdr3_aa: ASSPTGHRDTQY
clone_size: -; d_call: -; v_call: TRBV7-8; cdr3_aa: ASSAPGSKKLF
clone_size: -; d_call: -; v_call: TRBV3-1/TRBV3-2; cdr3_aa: ASSQASSYNSPLH
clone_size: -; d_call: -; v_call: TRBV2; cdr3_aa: ASSDLSTEAF
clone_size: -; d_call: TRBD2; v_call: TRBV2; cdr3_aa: ASSEAALKREVGTQY
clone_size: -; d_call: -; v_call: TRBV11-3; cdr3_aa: ASSLGRIGVQDTQY